Listed below are T cell receptor beta chains from one sample, sequenced in a study of tumor T cells in aggressive B-cell lymphoma. The data were produced by immunoSEQ multiplex PCR, yet TCRdb's version contains in-frame clones alone and is incomplete. The sample carries 6,000 to 8,500 clones, around 83% recorded once. The sequencing input was tumor tissue. All receptors come from an adult with diffuse large B cell lymphoma. The CDR3 runs from the conserved cysteine through the conserved F or W. Fields, in order: V gene, J gene, CDR3 length, clone size, D gene, CDR3 protein, CDR3 DNA. A D gene is named only where the DNA matches it firmly. Not every row has a clone size; where given, it reads once, few, many or a size class.

>TRBV28|TRBJ1-5|16|NA|NA
CASSLQGGYSNQPQHF
TGTGCCAGCAGTTTACAAGGCGGGTATAGCAATCAGCCCCAGCATTTT
>TRBV6-5|TRBJ2-1|14|NA|NA
CASSYEAEGGEQFF
TGTGCCAGCAGTTACGAAGCAGAGGGCGGTGAGCAGTTCTTC
>TRBV7-9|TRBJ1-1|16|few|NA
CASSLPPQGMNTEAFF
TGTGCCAGCAGCTTACCCCCACAGGGTATGAACACTGAAGCTTTCTTT
>TRBV28|TRBJ2-6|13|few|TRBD2
CARGGAGANVLTF
TGTGCCCGGGGGGGGGCTGGGGCCAACGTCCTGACTTTC
>TRBV6-1|TRBJ2-5|16|NA|NA
CASSETPGKSQETQYF
TGTGCCAGCAGTGAAACCCCAGGAAAAAGCCAAGAGACCCAGTACTTC
>TRBV28|TRBJ1-5|15|NA|NA
CASTQGAGRNQPQHF
TGTGCCAGCACCCAAGGGGCAGGACGCAATCAGCCCCAGCATTTT
>TRBV7-9|TRBJ1-2|16|NA|NA
CASSSPGRTVNYGYTF
TGTGCCAGCAGCTCGCCCGGGAGGACGGTAAACTATGGCTACACCTTC
>TRBV5-1|TRBJ2-6|16|NA|NA
CASSLGGRGGANVLTF
TGCGCCAGCAGCTTGGGAGGCAGAGGTGGGGCCAACGTCCTGACTTTC
>TRBV4-1|TRBJ1-1|15|NA|TRBD1
CASSQPGTGHTEAFF
TGCGCCAGCAGCCAACCCGGGACAGGGCACACTGAAGCTTTCTTT
>TRBV4-1|TRBJ1-1|11|few|NA
CASIAGTEAFF
TGCGCCAGCATTGCAGGAACTGAAGCTTTCTTT
>TRBV7-9|TRBJ2-1|15|NA|NA
CASSTEGVSLDEQFF
TGTGCCAGCAGCACAGAAGGGGTTTCGCTGGATGAGCAGTTCTTC